The 23 T cell receptor beta chains below were found in one sample sequenced in a study of shared clonotypes between healthy human individuals. Produced via immunoSEQ multiplex PCR; TCRdb's table is partial and in-frame only. Found here are some 2,100,000 clones, roughly 91% of them singletons; the top ten hold over 1.5%. CD8 cells classed as naive were CD45RO-negative and positively selected for CCR7, excluding terminally differentiated effector memory CD45RA+ cells. Sequencing was done on a sample of naive CD8+ T cells from PBMCs. The source is a man aged 18 to 30 in good health. Some clones in this sample may be carry-over from other donors' samples.

Concerning this clone itself: This sample also contains other DNA sequences that code for the same CDR3. The rearrangement links TRBV30 to TRBJ1-5, with D unclear. Trimming took 0 bases from V and 0 from J, leaving 6 bases between them. Germline CDR1 GTSNPN, CDR2 SVGIG (reference sequence). The CDR3 sequence is 14 residues long. The CDR3 protein is CAWSVRVSNQPQHF. CDR3 sequence (DNA): TGTGCCTGGAGTGTACGAGTTAGCAATCAGCCCCAGCATTTT.

The CDR3 region is CASTTGLSEQYF. CDR3 nucleotides: TGTGCCAGCACTACCGGGCTCTCCGAGCAGTACTTC. This chain connects TRBV6-1 to TRBJ2-7; D is unclear. Trimming took 7 bases from V and 6 from J, leaving 13 bases between them. The length of the CDR3 is 12 residues. Germline CDR1 MNHNS, CDR2 SASEGT.

The chain couples TRBV13 to TRBJ2-7; a weak D match, TRBD2 (5 bases). This CDR3 region has 17 residues. Germline V gene data show CDR1 as PRHDT and CDR2 as FYEKMQ (reference sequence). Trimming shortened V by 0 bases and J by 7 bases, and 22 bases separated the two germline ends. The CDR3 bases are TGTGCCAGCAGCTTAGGCCCCGGGATTCGACTATGGGGTGAGCAGTACTTC. Translating gives CASSLGPGIRLWGEQYF.

The J gene is TRBJ2-5, the V gene TRBV28; weak D call: TRBD1 (5 bases). The CDR3 totals 14 residues. V was cut by 2 bases and J by 5 bases, with 12 bases left in between. Germline CDR1 reads MDHEN; CDR2 reads SYDVKM. The CDR3 region is CASSLGAPWETQYF. In DNA, the CDR3 is TGTGCCAGCAGTTTAGGGGCCCCCTGGGAGACCCAGTACTTC.

The rearrangement links TRBV11-2 to TRBJ2-3; TRBD1 might be the D (6 bases). Germline CDR1 and CDR2: SGHAT and FQNNGV. Trimming stripped 5 bases from V and 2 bases from J, with 11 bases between. The CDR3 sequence is 14 residues long. The CDR3 region has the DNA TGTGCCAGCAGCCCATGGACAGCCACAGATACGCAGTATTTT. This sequence encodes CASSPWTATDTQYF.

The chain recombines TRBV27 with TRBJ2-7; TRBD1 aligns across 8 bases. Germline-derived CDR1 and CDR2 are MNHEY and SMNVEV (reference sequence). The J segment lost 5 bases and the V segment lost 4 bases, leaving 7 bases of the junction unmatched. There are 14 residues in the CDR3. The CDR3 coding sequence is TGTGCCAGCAGTTCCCGGGACAGGCCCCACGAGCAGTACTTC. Amino acid sequence: CASSSRDRPHEQYF.

This chain links TRBV6-6 with TRBJ2-2; D is ambiguous. The CDR3 is 12 amino acids. V shed 4 bases and J shed 3 bases, with 3 bases lying between them. The germline CDR1 and CDR2 sequences are MNHNY and SVGAGI (reference sequence). The CDR3 region has the DNA TGTGCCAGCAGTTTCTACACCGGGGAGCTGTTTTTT. Its protein is CASSFYTGELFF.

The chain uses TRBV2 and TRBJ2-7, with D perhaps matching TRBD1 (7 bases). The ends were cut back, 7 bases at V and 2 bases at J, with 12 bases in the middle. Germline CDR1 reads SNHLY; CDR2 reads FYNNEI. The CDR3 extends over 13 amino acids. The DNA of the CDR3 is TGTGCCAGCATGGAGGGGGCCACCTACGAGCAGTACTTC. Translated, it gives CASMEGATYEQYF.

The chain couples TRBV5-6 to TRBJ1-2; D is unclear. V was trimmed by 5 bases and J by 5 bases, leaving 22 bases between them. CDR1 and CDR2 (germline): SGHDT, YYEEEE. CDR3 length: 16 amino acids. CDR3 in amino acids: CASRRFSSLLEYGYTF. The DNA for the CDR3 is TGTGCCAGCAGGCGTTTTTCCTCTCTCTTAGAGTATGGCTACACCTTC.

This chain joins TRBV5-1 and TRBJ1-1; a weak D match, TRBD1 (6 bases). Germline CDR1 is SGHRS and CDR2 is YFSETQ. This CDR3 has 14 amino acids. The V end lost 4 bases, the J end lost 1 base, and 11 bases lay between the germline ends. DNA of the CDR3: TGCGCCAGCAGCAGCTGGACAGAGAACACTGAAGCTTTCTTT. As protein: CASSSWTENTEAFF. Looking up the rest from reference TRBV5-1 and TRBJ1-1 gives the full variable domain: KAGVTQTPRYLIKTRGQQVTLSCSPISGHRSVSWYQQTPGQGLQFLFEYFSETQRNKGNFPGRFSGRQFSNSRSEMNVSTLELGDSALYLCASSSWTENTEAFFGQGTRLTVV.

The chain recombines TRBV28 with TRBJ2-5, with D perhaps TRBD1 (5 bases). The CDR3 covers 13 residues. Germline V lookup: CDR1 MDHEN, CDR2 SYDVKM. Deletions cut 2 bases from V and 5 bases from J, with 9 bases between. In nucleotides, the CDR3 is TGTGCCAGCAGTTTACCAGGGTTGGAGACCCAGTACTTC. Translated, it gives CASSLPGLETQYF.

The chain carries TRBV5-1 and TRBJ2-1, with TRBD2 matching 10 bases. The CDR3 sequence is 14 residues long. From germline, CDR1 is SGHRS and CDR2 YFSETQ. Trimming cost V 2 bases and J 7 bases; bases outside gene matches: 3. CDR3 residues: CASSFLAGGNEQFF. In DNA, the CDR3 is TGCGCCAGCAGCTTTTTAGCGGGAGGTAATGAGCAGTTCTTC.

The chain employs TRBV7-9 and TRBJ1-4, with D hard to call. Looked up from germline, CDR1 is SEHNR and CDR2 is FQNEAQ (reference sequence). The CDR3 has 13 residues. V was pared by 5 bases and J by 8 bases, with 12 bases between. The CDR3 reads CASSEREREKLFF. The DNA of the CDR3 is TGTGCCAGCAGCGAAAGAGAAAGGGAAAAACTGTTTTTT.

This clone occurred once. The rearrangement uses TRBV5-6 and TRBJ2-7; perhaps D is TRBD1 or TRBD2 (6 bases each). The germline V gene encodes CDR1 SGHDT and CDR2 YYEEEE. CDR3 size: 15 residues. V shed 3 bases and J shed 4 bases, with 17 bases lying between them. Here the CDR3 reads CASSSGGHEPYEQYF. Here the CDR3 DNA reads TGTGCCAGCAGCTCCGGGGGCCATGAGCCTTACGAGCAGTACTTC.

The V gene is TRBV6-1, the J gene TRBJ2-7; 12 nucleotides align to TRBD1. Germline CDR1 and CDR2: MNHNS and SASEGT. The ends lost 3 bases at V and 6 bases at J; junction bases unmatched: 6. CDR3 length equals 15 residues. CDR3 in amino acids: CASSDRGQGAGEQYF. CDR3 bases: TGTGCCAGCAGTGATAGGGGACAGGGGGCGGGCGAGCAGTACTTC.

In nucleotides, the CDR3 is TGCAGTGACGGGGGGGAAACCTACAATGAGCAGTTCTTC. This encodes CSDGGETYNEQFF. The V and J genes are TRBV29-1 and TRBJ2-1; 8 nucleotides line up with TRBD2. CDR3 length equals 13 residues. In germline, CDR1 is SQVTM, CDR2 ANQGSEA.

The V gene is TRBV7-3, the J gene TRBJ1-1; TRBD1 aligns across 9 bases. The CDR3 sequence is 14 residues long. V shed 5 bases, J shed 5 bases, and the junction held 6 bases outside the gene matches. The germline V gene has CDR1 SGHTA and CDR2 FQGTGA. The CDR3 DNA follows: TGTGCCAGCAGCCGGGCCGGGACAGGGACTGAAGCTTTCTTT. Its protein product is CASSRAGTGTEAFF.

This clone occurred once. Distinct nucleotide sequences in the sample also encode this CDR3. The chain is built from TRBV5-6 and TRBJ2-2; 8 bases map to TRBD2. Germline assignment: CDR1 SGHDT and CDR2 YYEEEE. Germline trimming cut 4 bases from V and 6 bases from J; bases unmatched to any gene: 2. The CDR3 is 13 amino acids. CDR3 amino acids: CASSLGRAGELFF. The CDR3 coding sequence is TGTGCCAGCAGCCTCGGGAGGGCCGGGGAGCTGTTTTTT.

The chain couples TRBV28 to TRBJ2-7; TRBD2 matches 7 bases. Germline values: CDR1 MDHEN, CDR2 SYDVKM. V shed 7 bases, J shed 3 bases, and the junction held 9 bases outside the gene matches. This CDR3 is 14 amino acids long. The CDR3 loop is CASTQPGGSYEQYF. In nucleotides, the CDR3 is TGTGCCAGCACCCAGCCCGGCGGGAGCTACGAGCAGTACTTC.

In DNA, the CDR3 is TGTGCCAGCAGCTTAGCGGGACAGACCGACCTGACCCAGTACTTC. Its protein product is CASSLAGQTDLTQYF. The V and J genes are TRBV7-9 and TRBJ2-5; 7 positions match TRBD1. The CDR3 totals 15 residues. The ends lost 0 bases at V and 7 bases at J; junction bases unmatched: 8. The V gene's germline CDR1 is SEHNR and CDR2 FQNEAQ (reference sequence).

The chain links TRBV6-5 to TRBJ2-4, with a possible D match to TRBD2 (6 bases). V lost 2 bases, J lost 6 bases, and 11 bases lay in between. Germline V gives CDR1 MNHEY, CDR2 SVGAGI. The CDR3 extends over 14 amino acids. The CDR3 DNA reads TGTGCCAGCAGTTACGGGGGGTCGGGAAACATTCAGTACTTC. Translating gives CASSYGGSGNIQYF.

The V and J genes are TRBV27 and TRBJ2-3; TRBD1 matches at 9 bases. Looked up from germline, CDR1 is MNHEY and CDR2 is SMNVEV (reference sequence). V lost 0 bases to trimming and J lost 4 bases; unmatched junction nucleotides: 8. CDR3 length equals 17 residues. The CDR3 bases are TGTGCCAGCAGTTTATCGTACGGGACAGGGTTCGCAGATACGCAGTATTTT. It is translated as CASSLSYGTGFADTQYF.

This clone occurred once. The J gene is TRBJ1-2, the V gene TRBV7-9, with 8 bases aligning to TRBD1. The junction had 15 bases not matched to a gene; V was cut back by 2 bases and J by 4 bases. The CDR3 sequence is 18 residues long. Germline V gives CDR1 SEHNR, CDR2 FQNEAQ (reference sequence). The CDR3 DNA sequence: TGTGCCAGCAGCTTATCCCTCCCGCAGGGGGCGAATGGCTATGGCTACACCTTC. This sequence encodes CASSLSLPQGANGYGYTF.